The clone carrying this T cell receptor beta chain was observed once. Authors' analysis steps: Scientists estimated how many nucleated cells there were by amplifying reference gene primers. TCRdb's table, derived via immunoSEQ multiplex PCR, lists solely in-frame clones and lacks some. For V, J and clone size, that table is used; D and trimming come from the DNA. The table has about 80,000 clones, around 79% seen once. The sample belongs to a study of blood T cell repertoires in COVID-19. The germline gives CDR1 MGHRA, CDR2 YSYEKL. This CDR3 has 16 residues. Trimming took off 0 bases at V and 3 bases at J, with 12 bases between the two ends.

This clonotype originated in a man older than 75 with acute or convalescent COVID-19. Sequencing was performed on peripheral blood. The rearrangement links TRBV4-1 to TRBJ1-3, with a weak D call TRBD1 (6 bases). CDR3 in DNA: TGCGCCAGCAGCCAAGATCCGGGGGGCTTTGGAAACACCATATATTTT. Translation gives CASSQDPGGFGNTIYF.